The clone carrying this TCR beta chain came up a few times. Its target is not known. V trimming: 7 bases; J trimming: 2 bases; junction bases outside the gene matches: 6. This CDR3 has 15 residues. Germline lookup yields CDR1 MNHNY and CDR2 SVGAGI (reference sequence). Sequencing libraries made from TCR beta cDNA carried unique molecular identifiers. TCRdb used MiXCR to reprocess the PCR reads, holding one entry per CDR3 protein. Among fewer than 550,000 distinct CDR3 sequences, 30% to 40% were seen once, and the ten largest hold approximately 6%. The entry originates in a study of post-analysis software for immune sequencing data. Study conclusions and caveats: About five TRBV segments were more frequent in patients than controls; TRBV5-6, TRBV5-1 and TRBV20-1 belonged to this group. Samples from one preparation batch, clustered by F measure, grouped strongly together.

The rearrangement joins TRBV6-6 to TRBJ2-3, with 10 bases that match TRBD2. The specimen sequenced was blood. The clonotype comes from a girl aged 2-17 years with multiple sclerosis. The CDR3 region has the DNA TGTGCCAGCACCCAAGCGGGGGGGAACACAGATACGCAGTATTTT. This gives the protein CASTQAGGNTDTQYF.